What follows describes a single T cell receptor beta chain. There is no known antigen for this receptor. There are no base qualities to consult, and no much larger clone falls within one base. This sample is part of a study of blood T cell repertoires in COVID-19 (dated by TCRdb to 2019 to 2021). With respect to the entire study: Collaborator samples came from the United States, Italy and Spain and covered acute and convalescent phases of COVID-19. Where available, HLA class I and class II types were obtained from metadata supplied by the sample provider rather than from assay-based typing. Samples were obtained from the ongoing ImmuneRACE study (first 160 participants) and from over 1,000 subjects provided by 6 global collaborators. The material from the prospective study consisted of cDNA or gDNA derived from T cells, B-cell-depleted T cells, or PBMCs. The repertoires were released in a freely available public database meant as a resource for research on the immune response to SARS-CoV-2. A de-identified subject ID, COVID-19 status, age in years and sex were almost always included in the sample metadata. The dataset comprised deeply sampled blood TCRbeta repertoires from subjects exposed to, actively infected with, or recovered from COVID-19. On the study overall, not on this receptor specifically: The quantity of clinical and demographic metadata differed by source and by participant and was supplied without curation.

Sequences LNHDA (CDR1) and SQIVND (CDR2) are obtained from the germline V gene (reference sequence). At the junction V is shortened by 3 bases and J by 0 bases, with 15 bases in between. Spanning cysteine to phenylalanine, the CDR3 consists of 17 amino acids. CDR3 DNA only is kept here, 51 bases in frame from base 1. Enrolling through a virtual design, the prospective study's participants ranged in age from roughly 18 to 90 years and lived across 24 United States geographic areas. Cohort assignment in the prospective study relied on participant-reported clinical history from a screening survey and a study questionnaire. Exposed participants had been in contact with someone with a PCR-confirmed or clinician-diagnosed COVID-19 case within 2 weeks of study entry. Each participant in the prospective study had whole blood, serum and a nasopharyngeal or oropharyngeal swab collected by mobile phlebotomists. Participants in the prospective study had the option to provide additional blood draws and questionnaires over a roughly two-month period. Blood samples from the prospective study were shipped frozen or at room temperature prior to DNA extraction.

The immunoSEQ Assay, a bias-controlled multiplex PCR, was used to amplify TCRbeta CDR3 regions from genomic DNA. Under the source paper's analysis protocol: The number of nucleated cells in each sample was estimated from the amplification of reference gene primers within the assay. To quantify the absolute abundance of each unique TCRbeta CDR3 rearrangement, sequence reads were collapsed and filtered. For each sample, productive Simpson clonality was calculated by taking the square root of Simpson's diversity index across productive rearrangements. This immuneACCESS table, as held by TCRdb, lists in-frame sequences with V and J called but not all clones. Of the missing ones, under half trace to an unresolved V gene in checked studies; the others have no known cause. The DNA was the basis for D and trimming; V, J and clone size are from that table. The table for this sample lists some 340,000 clones; 90% of them were counted only once. The top ten constitute roughly 3.9% of the sample.

The clonotype comes from a young woman who had been exposed to COVID-19. Sequencing used PBMCs or T cells enriched from blood (not recorded which). The rearrangement combines TRBV19 with TRBJ1-5, with the D gene uncertain. The CDR3 corresponds to CASSITQGSYSNQPQHF. DNA sequence: TGTGCCAGTAGTATCACCCAAGGGAGTTATAGCAATCAGCCCCAGCATTTT.